One T cell receptor beta chain is described in this entry. The antigen is undetermined. This sample is drawn from a study of regulatory T cells. Primers: 52 TRBV forward and 13 TRBJ reverse. Profiled with immunoSEQ multiplex PCR; TCRdb holds only in-frame clones, not every one. The table lists roughly 10,000 clones, over 75% of them singletons. Study-wide findings and caveats: Skewed V and J usage and few unique V-J pairs marked patient repertoires, most in Tregs.

The V gene lost 5 bases and the J gene lost 7 bases, with 9 bases spanning the gap. CDR3 size: 12 residues. From germline, CDR1 is KGHSH and CDR2 LQKENI. V gene TRBV18 combines with J gene TRBJ2-1; possible D gene TRBD1, 6 bases. The sequencing sample was made of CD8+ T cells sorted from blood. This TCR came from a person under 35 with CD3G deficiency. The CDR3 loop is CASSTGNNEQFF. The CDR3 DNA reads TGTGCCAGCTCAACAGGGAATAATGAGCAGTTCTTC.